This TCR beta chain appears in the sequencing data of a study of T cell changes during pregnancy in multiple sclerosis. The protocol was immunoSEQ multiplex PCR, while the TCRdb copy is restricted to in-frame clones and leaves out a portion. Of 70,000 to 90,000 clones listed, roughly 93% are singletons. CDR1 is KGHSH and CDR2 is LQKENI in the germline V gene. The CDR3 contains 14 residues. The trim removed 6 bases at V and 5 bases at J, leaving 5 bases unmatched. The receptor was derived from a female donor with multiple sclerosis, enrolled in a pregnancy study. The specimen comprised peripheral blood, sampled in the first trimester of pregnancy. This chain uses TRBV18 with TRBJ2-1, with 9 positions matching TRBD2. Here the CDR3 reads CASSRLAGDNEQFF. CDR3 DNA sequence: TGTGCCAGCTCCAGGTTAGCGGGAGACAATGAGCAGTTCTTC.